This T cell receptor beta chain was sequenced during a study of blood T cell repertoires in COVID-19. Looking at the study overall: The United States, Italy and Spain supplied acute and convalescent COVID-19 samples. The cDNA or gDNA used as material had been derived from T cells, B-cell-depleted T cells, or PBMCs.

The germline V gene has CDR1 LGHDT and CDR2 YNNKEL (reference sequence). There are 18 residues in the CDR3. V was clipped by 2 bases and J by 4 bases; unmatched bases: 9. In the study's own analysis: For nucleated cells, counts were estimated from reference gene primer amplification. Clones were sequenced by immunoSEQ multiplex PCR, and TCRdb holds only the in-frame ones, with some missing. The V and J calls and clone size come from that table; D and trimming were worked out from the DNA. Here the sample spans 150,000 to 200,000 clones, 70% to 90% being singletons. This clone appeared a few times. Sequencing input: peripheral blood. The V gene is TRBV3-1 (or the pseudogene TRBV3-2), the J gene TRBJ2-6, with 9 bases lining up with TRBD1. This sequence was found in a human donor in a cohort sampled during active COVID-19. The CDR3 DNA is TGTGCCAGCAGCCAAAAGGGGACAGGGAGGTGGGGGGCCAACGTCCTGACTTTC. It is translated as CASSQKGTGRWGANVLTF.